This entry lists 23 T cell receptor beta chains sequenced from one sample in a study of glioma-infiltrating T cells. The iRepertoire nested amplicon-rescue multiplex PCR amplified TCR alpha and beta CDR3s from RNA. Each CDR3 protein gets one entry after TCRdb re-called the multiplex PCR reads with MiXCR. The table shows about 130,000 distinct CDR3 sequences, with roughly 25% occurring only once. Material for sequencing was glioma tissue, nonneoplastic brain tissue, or PBMCs (not recorded which). Receptors were obtained from a human donor with low-grade glioma or glioblastoma, undergoing nonglioma brain surgery, or in good health (not recorded which).

In this sample, this clonotype turned up many times. This chain joins TRBV4-2 and TRBJ2-1; 9 bases line up with TRBD1. This CDR3 has 12 residues. In germline, CDR1 is LGHNA, CDR2 YNFKEQ. The ends lost 6 bases at V and 7 bases at J; junction bases unmatched: 1. The CDR3 sequence is CASRGQGNEQFF. DNA for the CDR3: TGTGCCAGCAGGGGACAGGGAAATGAGCAGTTCTTC.

In this sample, this clonotype turned up many times. The chain links TRBV2 to TRBJ2-7; maybe TRBD2 (6 bases). V was trimmed by 6 bases and J by 6 bases, leaving 24 bases between them. The germline V gene has CDR1 SNHLY and CDR2 FYNNEI. The CDR3 is 16 residues long. DNA for the CDR3: TGTGCCAGCAGGTCTGTACGGCGGGACCGAGGCGGCGAGCAGTACTTC. Protein: CASRSVRRDRGGEQYF.

This clonotype was found a few times. This chain connects TRBV4-3 to TRBJ2-7; D may correspond to TRBD1 or TRBD2 (6 bases each). CDR1 is LGHNA, CDR2 YSLEER, per germline. The CDR3 spans 14 residues. V gave up 0 bases and J gave up 3 bases, with 9 bases separating them. The CDR3 reads CASSQDKGGYEQYF. CDR3 DNA: TGCGCCAGCAGCCAAGATAAGGGGGGCTACGAGCAGTACTTC.

Many counts were recorded for this clonotype. The chain uses TRBV7-2 and TRBJ2-7; D call uncertain. V dropped 5 bases and J dropped 6 bases, with 20 bases sitting between them. There are 15 residues in the CDR3. Per germline, CDR1 SGHTA and CDR2 FQGNSA. The CDR3 here is CASSQTPGVVAEQYF. For the CDR3, the DNA is TGTGCCAGCAGCCAGACCCCAGGCGTCGTCGCCGAGCAGTACTTC.

The rearrangement links TRBV3-1 to TRBJ2-7; D is unclear. Germline V gene sequence: CDR1 LGHDT, CDR2 YNNKEL (reference sequence). CDR3 length equals 15 residues. The germline V and J ends were trimmed by 0 bases and 7 bases, with 16 bases remaining between them. CDR3 in amino acids: CASSQDLARFGEQYF. The CDR3 bases are TGTGCCAGCAGCCAAGATTTGGCGAGGTTCGGTGAGCAGTACTTC.

The sample holds many counts of this clonotype. The chain recombines TRBV11-2 with TRBJ1-5; no firm D call. Trimming pared 0 bases from V and 7 bases from J, leaving 7 bases between. This CDR3 has 13 residues. The V gene's germline CDR1 is SGHAT and CDR2 FQNNGV. CDR3 protein: CASSLDPRQPQHF. DNA for the CDR3: TGTGCCAGCAGCTTAGATCCACGACAGCCCCAGCATTTT.

Notes on this clonotype: A read error is possible here, since a much larger clone lies one base away. The V gene is TRBV4-2, the J gene TRBJ2-3, with TRBD2 matching over 11 bases. This CDR3 contains 16 residues. Germline CDR1 and CDR2: LGHNA and YNFKEQ. Unmatched junction bases numbered 8, after V lost 4 bases and J lost 5 bases. Written as DNA, the CDR3 is TGTGCCAGCAGCCTTATCAATAGCGGGAGGGTAGATACGCAGTATTTT. Protein: CASSLINSGRVDTQYF.

In its sample, this clonotype was seen many times. The chain is built from TRBV5-4 and TRBJ1-2; D unresolved. Deletions cut 4 bases from V and 4 bases from J, with 17 bases between. The CDR3 has 15 residues. Germline CDR1 SGHNT, CDR2 YYREEE (reference sequence). CDR3 DNA sequence: TGTGCCAGCAGCCCGGTCTGGATGCTAGGCTATGGCTACACCTTC. Translating it yields CASSPVWMLGYGYTF.

This clonotype was seen many times. Its ends do not fully match the called genes, so a read error is possible. This sequence joins TRBV28 and TRBJ1-1; the D gene is possibly TRBD1 (5 bases). Germline CDR1 reads MDHEN; CDR2 reads SYDVKM. This CDR3 has 12 amino acids. Written as DNA, the CDR3 is TGTGCCAGCAGCCTACCCCGGACACGCCCTCTCTTT. This encodes CASSLPRTRPLF.

Points on this clonotype: This may come from a read error, since a much larger clone is one base off. V gene TRBV19 combines with J gene TRBJ2-7; 8 bases are shared with TRBD1. The CDR3 spans 14 residues. CDR1 LNHDA and CDR2 SQIVND come from the germline V gene (reference sequence). V was clipped by 6 bases and J by 0 bases; unmatched bases: 4. The CDR3 region has the DNA TGTGCCAGTAGGACGACAGGGGCCTCCTACGAGCAGTACTTC. Protein product: CASRTTGASYEQYF.

Turning to this clonotype: The junction departs from the called germline gene at one end, perhaps through a read error. The chain combines TRBV19 with TRBJ1-5; 8 positions agree with TRBD1. From germline, CDR1 is LNHDA and CDR2 SQIVND (reference sequence). The CDR3 length is 15 residues. This chain's CDR3 is CASSIGQGGNQLQHF. The CDR3 DNA reads TGTGCCAGTAGTATTGGACAGGGAGGCAATCAGCTCCAGCATTTT.

This clonotype was picked up a small number of times. A much larger clone is a single base away; this may be a read error. The rearrangement joins TRBV28 to TRBJ2-2; a possible D gene is TRBD1 (5 bases). Looked up from germline, CDR1 is MDHEN and CDR2 is SYDVKM. Trimming shortened V by 7 bases and J by 12 bases, and 15 bases separated the two germline ends. The CDR3 runs 12 residues. The DNA for the CDR3 is TGTGCCAGCAACCCCCTTGGACACAAGCTGTTTTTT. As protein: CASNPLGHKLFF.

This clonotype is a singleton in its sample. This may come from a read error, since a much larger clone is one base off. This chain connects TRBV19 to TRBJ2-1; possibly TRBD1 for D (6 bases). The CDR3 is made up of 13 amino acids. Germline V gene sequence: CDR1 LNHDA, CDR2 SQIVND (reference sequence). CDR3 bases: TGTGCCAGTAGTATCGCCAGGGGCTATGATCAGTTCTTC. This encodes CASSIARGYDQFF.

Many counts were recorded for this clonotype. The chain employs TRBV4-1 and TRBJ2-4; TRBD1 might be the D (6 bases). CDR1 is MGHRA, CDR2 YSYEKL, per germline. Trimming took 2 bases from V and 6 from J, leaving 11 bases between them. CDR3 length: 14 amino acids. This CDR3 reads CASSQPQGRNIQYF. Here the CDR3 DNA reads TGCGCCAGCAGCCAACCTCAGGGGAGAAACATTCAGTACTTC.

This clonotype has at least ten counts. The J gene is TRBJ1-1, the V gene TRBV12-3 or TRBV12-4, with no clear D. The V end was cut by 7 bases, the J end by 4 bases, with 10 bases between. This CDR3 spans 12 amino acids. The CDR3 loop reads CASNPGSTEAFF. Written as DNA, the CDR3 is TGTGCCAGCAACCCCGGAAGCACTGAAGCTTTCTTT.

In this sample, this clonotype turned up a few times. The CDR3 nucleotides read TGCGCCAGCAGCTTGCCTGGACTAGCGGCCTACAATGAGCAGTTCTTC. Translating gives CASSLPGLAAYNEQFF. The chain is built from TRBV5-1 and TRBJ2-1, with 10 bases identical to TRBD2. The length of the CDR3 is 16 residues. The junction had 3 bases not matched to a gene; V was cut back by 1 base and J by 2 bases. CDR1 SGHRS and CDR2 YFSETQ come from the germline V gene.

As to this clonotype: This clone may be a read error of a much larger clone one base away. The rearrangement uses TRBV7-2 and TRBJ2-7, with no clear D. Germline V gene lookup returns CDR1 SGHTA and CDR2 FQGNSA. The V and J ends lost 1 base and 5 bases respectively, with 6 bases between them. The CDR3 extends over 12 amino acids. In DNA form, the CDR3 reads TGTGCCAGCAGCTTAGTCCTCCACGAGCAGTACTTC. It is translated as CASSLVLHEQYF.

This clonotype has more than one count but fewer than ten. The chain recombines TRBV19 with TRBJ2-2; 7 nucleotides align to TRBD2. Germline trimming cut 1 base from V and 7 bases from J; bases unmatched to any gene: 6. Germline CDR1 is LNHDA and CDR2 is SQIVND (reference sequence). This CDR3 spans 15 amino acids. The CDR3 nucleotides are TGTGCCAGTAGTATAGCCGCGGGAGTTGGCGGGGAGCTGTTTTTT. Translating gives CASSIAAGVGGELFF. The whole variable domain, remainder taken from reference TRBV19 and TRBJ2-2, is DGGITQSPKYLFRKEGQNVTLSCEQNLNHDAMYWYRQDPGQGLRLIYYSQIVNDFQKGDIAEGYSVSREKKESFPLTVTSAQKNPTAFYLCASSIAAGVGGELFFGEGSRLTVL.

This clonotype was counted ten times or more. The rearrangement links TRBV10-3 to TRBJ2-1; weak D call: TRBD2 (5 bases). Germline loops: CDR1 ENHRY, CDR2 SYGVKD. V was clipped by 8 bases and J by 3 bases, with 8 bases between them. The CDR3 length is 12 residues. The CDR3 spells CAISRDYNEQFF. Here the CDR3 DNA reads TGTGCCATCTCACGGGACTACAATGAGCAGTTCTTC.

This clonotype was counted at least ten times. This rearrangement joins TRBV4-3 to TRBJ1-4; the D is unclear. Germline V gene sequence: CDR1 LGHNA, CDR2 YSLEER. This CDR3 region has 17 residues. V lost 1 base and J 0 bases, leaving 12 bases between the germline ends. The CDR3 DNA reads as TGCGCCAGCAGCCAAGCGCCTCGATCCCCAACTAATGAAAAACTGTTTTTT. It is translated as CASSQAPRSPTNEKLFF.

This clonotype was recorded many times. The chain carries TRBV25-1 and TRBJ2-5; 9 bases fit TRBD2. Germline V CDR1 and CDR2: MGHDK, SYGVNS. The length of the CDR3 is 15 residues. V was pared by 6 bases and J by 5 bases, with 10 bases of the junction left unmatched. The CDR3 region has the DNA TGTGCCAGCAGCAGGCGCGCGGGGGGGTTCGAGACCCAGTACTTC. Translation: CASSRRAGGFETQYF.

There are many counts of this clonotype. The chain joins TRBV4-2 to TRBJ2-3; 8 positions agree with TRBD2. The V gene end was trimmed by 3 bases and the J gene end by 2 bases; junction bases not matched to a gene: 10. Looked up from germline, CDR1 is LGHNA and CDR2 is YNFKEQ. This CDR3 region has 17 residues. The CDR3 DNA reads as TGTGCCAGCAGCCATGCCGGGGGGGGACTACTCACAGATACGCAGTATTTT. Its translation: CASSHAGGGLLTDTQYF.

About this clonotype itself: This may come from a read error, since a much larger clone is one base off. This chain joins TRBV7-2 and TRBJ2-5; 9 bases align to TRBD1. The CDR3 is 15 residues long. Trimming took 5 bases from V and 9 from J; bases not matched to a gene: 13. Per the germline V gene, CDR1 is SGHTA and CDR2 is FQGNSA. The CDR3 region has the DNA TGTGCCAGCAGCAAACCACAGGGGGCGGGTGAGGCCCAGTACTTC. Protein sequence: CASSKPQGAGEAQYF.